This T cell receptor beta chain is drawn from a study of T cell changes during pregnancy in multiple sclerosis. This clone has only one observation. TCRdb's copy holds only in-frame clones and misses some; the assay was immunoSEQ multiplex PCR. The data show around 50,000 clones, 93% seen once. Germline V gene data show CDR1 as PRHDT and CDR2 as FYEKMQ (reference sequence). The V and J ends lost 5 bases and 5 bases, in that order; junction bases with no gene match: 8. The CDR3 loop spans 17 amino acids. This material consisted of CD8+ T cells from peripheral blood mononuclear cells, taken in the second trimester of pregnancy. This receptor was identified in a female donor with multiple sclerosis, enrolled in a pregnancy study. This chain uses TRBV13 with TRBJ1-6; TRBD1 agrees at 11 bases. The CDR3 DNA is TGTGCCAGCAGCGGGGTTCGGGACAGGGGGAATAATTCACCCCTCCACTTT. The encoded protein is CASSGVRDRGNNSPLHF.